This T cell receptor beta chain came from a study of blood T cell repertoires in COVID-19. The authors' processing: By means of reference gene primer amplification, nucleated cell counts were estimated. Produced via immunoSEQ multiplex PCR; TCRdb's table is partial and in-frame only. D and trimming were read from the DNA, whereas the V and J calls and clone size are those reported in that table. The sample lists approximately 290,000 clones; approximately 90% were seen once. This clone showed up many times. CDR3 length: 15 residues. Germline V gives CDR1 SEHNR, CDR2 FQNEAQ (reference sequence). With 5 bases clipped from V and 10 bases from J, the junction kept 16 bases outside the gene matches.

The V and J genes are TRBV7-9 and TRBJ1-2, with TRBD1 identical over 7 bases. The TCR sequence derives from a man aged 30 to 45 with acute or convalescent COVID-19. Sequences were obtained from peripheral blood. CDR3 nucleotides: TGTGCCAGCAGCCCCCTACAAGGGGGCGCCAACACCTACACCTTC. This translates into CASSPLQGGANTYTF.